Listed here is a single T cell receptor beta chain. Its antigen is still unknown. The data are from a study of T cells after yellow fever vaccination. Study-wide findings and caveats: Post-booster repertoires again held most primary-vaccination clones (approximately 96% CD4, 85% to 90% CD8).

Each CDR3 protein is one row after TCRdb ran MiXCR on the 5' RACE reads. Seen here are a few hundred thousand distinct CDR3 sequences, less than 8.5% observed once, and the top ten hold approximately 0.84%. The V segment lost 3 bases and the J segment 0 bases; nucleotides outside the gene matches: 24. This CDR3 is built from 24 residues. CDR1 SGDLS and CDR2 YYNGEE come from the germline V gene. Sequenced material: CD4+ T cells sorted from PBMCs, taken 15 days after the yellow fever booster vaccination. The sequence derives from a young man who received the YFV17D yellow fever vaccine. The rearrangement uses TRBV9 and TRBJ2-3, with 14 nucleotides matching TRBD2. CDR3 bases: TGTGCCAGCAGCGCATGGGCCTTGGCCGACCCGGGACTAGCGGGAGATATTAGCACAGATACGCAGTATTTT. Its translation: CASSAWALADPGLAGDISTDTQYF.